This T cell receptor (beta chain) was profiled in a study of identifying expanded T cells in peripheral blood. Collection occurred without any documented infections or immune events in donors. Whole-study results and caveats: Roughly two-week clone count variance significantly increased as total template count grew. Technical replicates showed around 1.2 changed clones; approximately 2 weeks roughly 16; four weeks 19.

In regard to this clone: Its specificity is not known.

Using immunoSEQ multiplex PCR, the repertoire was profiled, and TCRdb retains in-frame clones only, with some absent. The table records roughly 90,000 clones, approximately 81% of them present only once. V lost 5 bases and J lost 2; bases outside the gene matches: 13. The CDR3 is 18 residues long. In germline, CDR1 is SGHVS, CDR2 FNYEAQ. Sequenced input: blood. The chain has TRBV7-6 and TRBJ1-3; TRBD1 aligns across 9 bases. The clonotype was recovered from a person between 18 and 69 years old in good health. The DNA of the CDR3 is TGTGCCAGCAGCCCTCAACCGGACAGGGGAATAGCTGGAAACACCATATATTTT. Protein: CASSPQPDRGIAGNTIYF.